Listed here is a single T cell receptor (beta chain). Its antigen is unknown. Base qualities are not at hand, and no much larger clone is one base apart. Reading from cysteine to phenylalanine, the CDR3 counts 16 amino acids. This entry keeps only the CDR3 DNA: 48 bases, framed from base 1. CDR1 and CDR2 are drawn from the germline V gene: SGHTA, FQGNSA. V trim: 2 bases; J trim: 4 bases; unmatched bases: 10. The data belong to a study of cytomegalovirus exposure and HLA in healthy donors (dated by TCRdb to the late 2010s). Study-wide context: An earlier analysis of roughly 610 of the donors reported about 260 Gb of sequence data and 95 million to 120 million unique TCR beta sequences obtained from about 179 million T cells. An early release covering roughly 640 HLA-typed donors comprised roughly 300 gigabases of sequencing data and around 86 million unique TCR sequences. Of the 398 genotyped donors, 65% to 90% were placed in the genetic ancestry cluster associated with self-reported Caucasian donors. The study aimed to test whether cataloging public T cell receptors could reveal signatures of past pathogen exposure. The study profiled the T cell repertoires of approximately 700 subjects by immunosequencing and related them to cytomegalovirus serostatus. A separate validation cohort of more than 100 different subjects was used in addition to the roughly 700-subject first cohort. To predict cytomegalovirus infection status, the study combined high-throughput TCR immunosequencing, statistical association of individual TCRs with disease status, and machine learning. A later analysis re-analyzed previously published TCR beta repertoires from roughly 690 donors and added high-resolution HLA genotyping to study TCR occurrence patterns. In the later analysis, no new phenotypic data were used to find candidate immune exposures; instead, reliance was placed on TCR beta sequences and their occurrence across donors. An earlier analysis of some 500 of the donors applied high-throughput TCR beta sequencing to assess whether each TCR beta V gene segment acted as functional or pseudogenic. Donor age, sex, ethnicity and CMV serostatus were compiled alongside the repertoire data. A later genetic analysis used genome-wide SNP genotypes for about 55% of the 666 donors, treating that subset as a discovery cohort. Every discovery cohort repertoire had been produced on one sequencing platform. HLA typing covered class I and class II loci at four-digit resolution. Typing coverage varied by locus: about 629-630 donors for A, B, C, DRB1 and DQB1; roughly 520 for DQA1; 606 for DPA1; fewer than 480 for DPB1. About five DR-DQ haplotypes were handled as single units for association and clustering, since linkage in the cohort was strong. On average, around 200,000 unique TCR beta nucleotide sequences were sequenced per donor among 398 genotyped donors of the cohort, with roughly a sixth of those sequences being non-productive.

The paper as a whole reports these results and caveats: A later analysis found that most CMV-associated TCR beta chains appeared HLA-restricted, with HLA associations seemingly driven largely by CMV exposure. In a later genetic analysis, a missense DCLRE1C variant was associated with V-gene and J-gene trimming of TCR beta chains, and the association was replicated in an independent cohort. Linkage disequilibrium might explain the correlated functional status among segregating V segments, but an unknown experimental factor could not be ruled out. Because counts were too low, some 17 rarely observed V segments, including chromosome 9 orphons, were excluded from the earlier analysis of 587 of the donors. A later analysis associated 16,951 TCR beta sequences with specific HLA alleles at a false discovery rate of 0.05. Strong co-occurrence of HLA alleles, especially DR and DQ, made assigning TCR associations to individual alleles difficult. A later analysis found that TCR association rates varied across HLA loci, with DRB1 alleles showing the most associated TCRs and HLA-C alleles the fewest. Most TCR sequences were seen in very few donors, while some public TCRs were found in many individuals. A later analysis reported that several top co-occurrence clusters appeared linked to parvovirus B19, influenza, CMV and Epstein-Barr virus. The sequencing pipeline was judged likely to have produced a cluster of highly shared sequence variants as a technical artifact. In a later genetic analysis, fewer N-insertions in productive TCRs were reported among donors in an Asian-associated ancestry cluster than the approximately 710-donor mean. Because HLA typing was missing for some donors at each locus, association tests included only the typed subset. A further reported finding was that TCR beta sequences accurately predicted the HLA-A and HLA-B alleles for most subjects in the first cohort. In the study, approximately 160 TCR beta chains were listed as associated with cytomegalovirus. In vitro tests confirmed that a few of the cytomegalovirus-associated TCR beta chains recognize cytomegalovirus antigens. Cytomegalovirus status was reported to be diagnosed by the classifier with high specificity and sensitivity in both the original and validation cohorts. The cohort was sequenced for TCR beta chains only, and without alpha or paired-chain data the features that could be detected were limited. Some IMGT-functional V segments, including TRBV6-2 and TRBV6-3, could not be distinguished by the 87-base-pair reads and were therefore excluded. In an earlier analysis of about 600 of the donors, most TCR beta V segments appeared in productive rearrangements about 90% or about 30% of the time, broadly matching IMGT annotations. CMV serostatus was the only immune exposure information available for the cohort. The authors suggested that the approach could potentially be generalized to other disease states and immunological phenotypes. A later analysis found that HLA-associated TCR beta chains were more clonally expanded and had lower generation probabilities than equally common non-associated chains. The presence/absence analyses assumed that sequencing depth was roughly uniform across donors, and that assumption may not be true.

In total, over 600 healthy bone marrow donors made up the cohort. At the time of sampling, all cohort members were nominally healthy, though unrecorded immune exposures were likely present. The donor was CMV seropositive and was included in the group of 250 to 350 seropositive cohort members. A peripheral blood sample was collected from each donor, and TCR beta sequencing was performed on peripheral blood mononuclear cells. The Qiagen DNeasy Blood Extraction Kit was used to extract genomic DNA from the blood cell samples. The receptor library was made with the immunoSEQ multiplex PCR assay. The multiplex PCR relied on a mix of 60 forward primers for TCR Vbeta segments and 13 reverse primers for TCR Jbeta segments. Amplification of the CDR3 region of rearranged TCR beta genes was performed with a multiplex PCR assay on genomic DNA. The amplified TCR beta libraries were sequenced on the Illumina HiSeq System as 87-base-pair reads. On the study's bioinformatics: A later analysis counted some 74 million unique TCR beta chains across the 550 to 800 repertoires, and 9.5 million to 11 million of these chains were shared by at least two donors. To remove PCR and sequencing errors, raw reads were error-corrected and collapsed into unique sequences using a nearest-neighbor algorithm that merged closely related sequences. V, D and J gene segments were assigned by aligning CDR3 sequences to IMGT reference sequences. For a sequence to be retained, a match of at least six nucleotides to both a V gene segment and a J gene segment was required. Rearrangements were classified as productive when the CDR3 lacked stop codons and remained in frame with V and J, and all other rearrangements were classified as non-productive. Following IMGT convention, CDR3 was defined as the stretch from the second conserved V-encoded cysteine to the conserved J-encoded phenylalanine. Sequences without an unambiguous match to a single V gene segment were excluded from the earlier analysis of a few hundred of the donors. In an earlier analysis of 500 to 750 of the donors, V segments were called functional above 56.7% productive rearrangements and were called segregating when the between-donor standard deviation exceeded 5%. A statistical classification framework was developed to diagnose cytomegalovirus status using the catalog of TCR beta chain sequences. A later analysis assigned V and J genes by comparing TCR nucleotide sequences with IMGT/GENE-DB human TR gene sequences. In a later analysis, CDR3 sequences and most-parsimonious VDJ recombination scenarios were assigned using the TCRdist pipeline. A later analysis defined each TCR beta chain by its CDR3 amino acid sequence plus V-gene family, and excluded reads lacking a unique V-gene family. To address suspected cross-contamination and a sequencing artifact, a later analysis removed under 600 highly shared, low-generation-probability nucleotide sequences. In a later analysis, a clonal expansion index was calculated for each public chain from normalized within-repertoire ranks of inferred template counts. In a later analysis, generation probabilities were computed using a VDJ recombination model fitted to out-of-frame rearrangements, and the results were checked against IGoR. In a later analysis, hypergeometric tests were used to score TCR-TCR, TCR-HLA and TCR-CMV co-occurrence, with a repertoire-size bias correction applied to TCR pairs. In a later analysis, false discovery rates were estimated by permuting HLA or CMV assignments 20 times. A later analysis grouped co-occurring TCRs with DBSCAN, adding TCRdist sequence similarity when clustering within HLA-allele-positive subsets. Repertoires with fewer than 30,000 or more than 120,000 public chains were left out of co-occurrence clustering, as were about 5 repertoires with anomalous nucleotide sharing. This immuneACCESS table, as held by TCRdb, lists in-frame sequences with V and J called but not all clones. Of the missing ones, under half trace to an unresolved V gene in checked studies; the others have no known cause. V, J and clone size are those of that table, while D and trimming were read from the DNA. A total of fewer than 120,000 clones appear in this sample, 70% to 85% of them only once. 5% to 7.5% of the sample comes from the top ten.

The receptor was isolated from a young man in good health and CMV-seropositive. The chain was built from TRBV7-2 and TRBJ2-7; a stretch of 8 junction bases matches TRBD2. Sequences were obtained from PBMCs. This receptor carries the CDR3 CASSLQSGGYPYEQYF. The DNA sequence reads TGTGCCAGCAGCTTACAAAGCGGGGGTTACCCTTACGAGCAGTACTTC.